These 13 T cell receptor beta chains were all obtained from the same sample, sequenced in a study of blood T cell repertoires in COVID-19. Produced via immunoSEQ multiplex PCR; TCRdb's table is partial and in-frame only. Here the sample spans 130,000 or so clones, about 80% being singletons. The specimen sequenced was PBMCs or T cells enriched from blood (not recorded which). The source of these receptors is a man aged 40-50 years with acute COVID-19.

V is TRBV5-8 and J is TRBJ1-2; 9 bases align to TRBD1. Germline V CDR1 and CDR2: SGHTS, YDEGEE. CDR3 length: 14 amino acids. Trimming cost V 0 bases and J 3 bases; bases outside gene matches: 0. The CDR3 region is CASSLGQGDYGYTF. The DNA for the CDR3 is TGTGCCAGCAGCTTGGGACAGGGGGACTATGGCTACACCTTC.

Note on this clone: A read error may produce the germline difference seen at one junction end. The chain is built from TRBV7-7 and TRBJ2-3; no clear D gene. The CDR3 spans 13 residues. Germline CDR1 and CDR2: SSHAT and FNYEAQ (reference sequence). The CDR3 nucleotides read TGTGCTAGCAGCTTGGGCACGGAAGATACGCAGTATTTT. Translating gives CASSLGTEDTQYF.

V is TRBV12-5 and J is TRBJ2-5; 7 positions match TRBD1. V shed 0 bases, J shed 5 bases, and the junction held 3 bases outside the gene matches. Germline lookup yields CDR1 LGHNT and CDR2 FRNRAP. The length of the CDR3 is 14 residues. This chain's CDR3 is CASGLVTGAETQYF. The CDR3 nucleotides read TGTGCTAGTGGTTTGGTTACAGGGGCCGAGACCCAGTACTTC.

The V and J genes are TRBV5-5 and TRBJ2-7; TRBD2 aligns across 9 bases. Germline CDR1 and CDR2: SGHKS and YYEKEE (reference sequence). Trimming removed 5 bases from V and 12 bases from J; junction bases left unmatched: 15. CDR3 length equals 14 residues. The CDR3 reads CASRFRDKGLAPYF. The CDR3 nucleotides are TGTGCCAGCAGGTTCCGGGACAAAGGACTAGCGCCGTACTTC.

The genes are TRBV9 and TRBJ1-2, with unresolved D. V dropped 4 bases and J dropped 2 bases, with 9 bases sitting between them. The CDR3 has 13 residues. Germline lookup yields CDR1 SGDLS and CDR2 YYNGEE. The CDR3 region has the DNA TGTGCCAGCAGCCCCGACGGGAACTATGGCTACACCTTC. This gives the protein CASSPDGNYGYTF.

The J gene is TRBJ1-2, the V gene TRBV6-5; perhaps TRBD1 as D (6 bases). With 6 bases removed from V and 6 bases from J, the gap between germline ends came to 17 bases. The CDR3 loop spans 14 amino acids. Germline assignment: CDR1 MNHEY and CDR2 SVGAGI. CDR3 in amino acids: CASRRGQTTHGYTF. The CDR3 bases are TGTGCCAGCAGAAGAGGACAGACTACTCATGGCTACACCTTC.

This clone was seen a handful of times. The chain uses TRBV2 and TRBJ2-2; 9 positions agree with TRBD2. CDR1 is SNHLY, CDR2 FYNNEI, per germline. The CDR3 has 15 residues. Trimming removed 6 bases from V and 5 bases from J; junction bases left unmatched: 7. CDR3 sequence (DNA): TGTGCCAGCAGGGCCCTAGCGGGAAGGACCGGGGAGCTGTTTTTT. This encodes CASRALAGRTGELFF.

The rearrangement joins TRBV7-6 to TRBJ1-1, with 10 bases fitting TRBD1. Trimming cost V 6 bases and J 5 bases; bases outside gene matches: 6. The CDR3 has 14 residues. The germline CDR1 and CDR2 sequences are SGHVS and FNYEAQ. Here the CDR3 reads CASRRDRGGTEAFF. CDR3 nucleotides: TGTGCCAGCAGAAGGGACAGGGGAGGGACTGAAGCTTTCTTT.

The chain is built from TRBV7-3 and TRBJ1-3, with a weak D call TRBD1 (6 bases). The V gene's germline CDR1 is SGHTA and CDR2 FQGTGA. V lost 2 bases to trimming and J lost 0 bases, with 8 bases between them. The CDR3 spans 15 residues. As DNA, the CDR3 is TGTGCCAGCAGCTTACAGGGGATCTCTGGAAACACCATATATTTT. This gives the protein CASSLQGISGNTIYF.

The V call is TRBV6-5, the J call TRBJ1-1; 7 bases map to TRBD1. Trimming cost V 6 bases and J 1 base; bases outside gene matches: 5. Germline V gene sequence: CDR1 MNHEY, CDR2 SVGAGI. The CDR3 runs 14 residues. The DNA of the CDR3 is TGTGCCAGCAGGCCAGGGGGAAAGAACACTGAAGCTTTCTTT. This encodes CASRPGGKNTEAFF.

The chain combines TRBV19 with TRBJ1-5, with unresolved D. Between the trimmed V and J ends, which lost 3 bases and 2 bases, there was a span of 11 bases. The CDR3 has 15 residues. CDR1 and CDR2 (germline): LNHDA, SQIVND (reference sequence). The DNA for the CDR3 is TGTGCCAGTAGTATTGGAACAGTCGGCAATCAGCCCCAGCATTTT. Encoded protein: CASSIGTVGNQPQHF.

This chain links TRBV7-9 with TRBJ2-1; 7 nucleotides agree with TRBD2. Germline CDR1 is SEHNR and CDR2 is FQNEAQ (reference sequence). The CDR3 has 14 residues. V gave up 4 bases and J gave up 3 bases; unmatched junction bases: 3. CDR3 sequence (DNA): TGTGCCAGCAGCTCCGGGACTAACTACAATGAGCAGTTCTTC. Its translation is CASSSGTNYNEQFF. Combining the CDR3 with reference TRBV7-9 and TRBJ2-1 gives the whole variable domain DTGVSQNPRHKITKRGQNVTFRCDPISEHNRLYWYRQTLGQGPEFLTYFQNEAQLEKSRLLSDRFSAERPKGSFSTLEIQRTEQGDSAMYLCASSSGTNYNEQFFGPGTRLTVL.

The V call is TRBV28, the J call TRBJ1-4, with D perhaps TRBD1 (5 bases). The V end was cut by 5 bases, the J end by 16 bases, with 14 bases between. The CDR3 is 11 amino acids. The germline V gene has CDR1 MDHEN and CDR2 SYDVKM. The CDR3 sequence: CASSVSGQTFF. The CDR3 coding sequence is TGTGCCAGCAGTGTAAGTGGACAAACGTTTTTT.